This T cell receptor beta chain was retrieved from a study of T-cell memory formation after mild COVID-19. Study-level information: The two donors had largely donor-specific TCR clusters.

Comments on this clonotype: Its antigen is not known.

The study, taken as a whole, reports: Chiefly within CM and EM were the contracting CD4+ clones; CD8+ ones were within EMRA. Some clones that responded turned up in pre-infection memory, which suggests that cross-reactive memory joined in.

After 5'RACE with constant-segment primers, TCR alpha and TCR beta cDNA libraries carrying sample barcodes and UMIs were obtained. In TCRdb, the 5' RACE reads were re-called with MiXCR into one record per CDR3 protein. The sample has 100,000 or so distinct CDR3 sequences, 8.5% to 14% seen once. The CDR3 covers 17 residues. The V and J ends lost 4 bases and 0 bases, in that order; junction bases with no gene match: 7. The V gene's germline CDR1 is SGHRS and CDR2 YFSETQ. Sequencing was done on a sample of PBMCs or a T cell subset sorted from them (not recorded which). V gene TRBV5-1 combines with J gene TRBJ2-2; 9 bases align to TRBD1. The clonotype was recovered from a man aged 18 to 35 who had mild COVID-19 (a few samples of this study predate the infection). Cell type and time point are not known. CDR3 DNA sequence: TGCGCCAGCAGCCCACTACAGGGGGCTTCGAACACCGGGGAGCTGTTTTTT. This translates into CASSPLQGASNTGELFF.